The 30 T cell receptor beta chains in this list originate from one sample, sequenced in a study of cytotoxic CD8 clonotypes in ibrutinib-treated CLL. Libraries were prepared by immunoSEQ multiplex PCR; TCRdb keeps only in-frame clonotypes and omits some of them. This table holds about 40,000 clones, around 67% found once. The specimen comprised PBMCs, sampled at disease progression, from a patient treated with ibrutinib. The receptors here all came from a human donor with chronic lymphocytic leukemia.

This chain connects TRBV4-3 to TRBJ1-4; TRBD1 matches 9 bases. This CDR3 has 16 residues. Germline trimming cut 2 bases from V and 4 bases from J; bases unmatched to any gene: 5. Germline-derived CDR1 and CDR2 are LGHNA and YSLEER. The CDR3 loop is CASSQSTGGNNEKLFF. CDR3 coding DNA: TGCGCCAGCAGCCAATCGACAGGGGGAAATAATGAAAAACTGTTTTTT.

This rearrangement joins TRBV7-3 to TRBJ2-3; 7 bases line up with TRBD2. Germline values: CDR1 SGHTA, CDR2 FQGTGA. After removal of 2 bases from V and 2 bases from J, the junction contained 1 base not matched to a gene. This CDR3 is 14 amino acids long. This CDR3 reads CASSLGTTTDTQYF. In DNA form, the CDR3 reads TGTGCCAGCAGCTTAGGGACTACCACAGATACGCAGTATTTT.

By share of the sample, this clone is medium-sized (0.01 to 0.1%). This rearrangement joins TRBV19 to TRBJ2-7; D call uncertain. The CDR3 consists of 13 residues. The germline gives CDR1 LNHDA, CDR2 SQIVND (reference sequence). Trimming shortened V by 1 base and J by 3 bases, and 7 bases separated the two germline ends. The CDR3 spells CASSIGYNYEQYF. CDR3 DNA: TGTGCCAGTAGTATAGGGTACAACTACGAGCAGTACTTC.

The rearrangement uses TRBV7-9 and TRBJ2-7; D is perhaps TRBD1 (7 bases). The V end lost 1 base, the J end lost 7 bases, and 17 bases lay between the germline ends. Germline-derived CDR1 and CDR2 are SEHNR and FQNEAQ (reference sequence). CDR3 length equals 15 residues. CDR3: CASSLVARGRLEQYF. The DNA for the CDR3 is TGTGCCAGCAGCTTAGTAGCCAGGGGGAGGTTAGAGCAGTACTTC.

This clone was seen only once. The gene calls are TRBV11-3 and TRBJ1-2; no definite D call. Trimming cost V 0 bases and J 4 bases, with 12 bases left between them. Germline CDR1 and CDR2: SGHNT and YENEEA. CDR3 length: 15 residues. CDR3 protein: CASSLDRGGLYGYTF. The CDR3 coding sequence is TGTGCCAGCAGCTTAGATCGTGGAGGGCTCTATGGCTACACCTTC.

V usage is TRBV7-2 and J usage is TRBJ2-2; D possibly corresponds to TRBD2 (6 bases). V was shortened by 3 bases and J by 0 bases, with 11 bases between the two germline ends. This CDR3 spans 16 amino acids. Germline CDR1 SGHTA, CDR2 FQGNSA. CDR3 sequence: CASSFAGTPNTGELFF. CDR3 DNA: TGTGCCAGCAGCTTCGCGGGGACGCCGAACACCGGGGAGCTGTTTTTT.

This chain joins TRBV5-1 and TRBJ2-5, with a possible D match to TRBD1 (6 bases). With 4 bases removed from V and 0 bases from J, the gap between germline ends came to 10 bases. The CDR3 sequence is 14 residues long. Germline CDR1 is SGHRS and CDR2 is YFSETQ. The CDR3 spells CASSLQGYQETQYF. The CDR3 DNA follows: TGCGCCAGCAGCCTCCAGGGGTACCAAGAGACCCAGTACTTC. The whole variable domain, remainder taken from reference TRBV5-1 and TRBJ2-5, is KAGVTQTPRYLIKTRGQQVTLSCSPISGHRSVSWYQQTPGQGLQFLFEYFSETQRNKGNFPGRFSGRQFSNSRSEMNVSTLELGDSALYLCASSLQGYQETQYFGPGTRLLVL.

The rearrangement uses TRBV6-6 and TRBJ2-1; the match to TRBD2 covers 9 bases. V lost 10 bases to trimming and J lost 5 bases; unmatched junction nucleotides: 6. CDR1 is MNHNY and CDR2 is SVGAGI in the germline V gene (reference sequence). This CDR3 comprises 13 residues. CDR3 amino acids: CATLASGDNEQFF. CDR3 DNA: TGTGCCACCCTGGCTAGCGGGGACAATGAGCAGTTCTTC.

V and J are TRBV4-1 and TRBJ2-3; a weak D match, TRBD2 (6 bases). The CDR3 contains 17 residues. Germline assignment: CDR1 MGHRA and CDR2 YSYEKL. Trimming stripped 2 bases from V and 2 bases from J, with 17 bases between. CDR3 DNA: TGCGCCAGCAGCCAAACTCAGGGCGGGGCCTTCACAGATACGCAGTATTTT. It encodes CASSQTQGGAFTDTQYF.

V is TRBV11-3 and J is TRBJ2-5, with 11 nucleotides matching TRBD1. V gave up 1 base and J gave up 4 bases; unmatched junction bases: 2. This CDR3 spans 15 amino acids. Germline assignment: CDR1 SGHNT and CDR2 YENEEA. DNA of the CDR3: TGTGCCAGCAGCTTAGGGACAGGGGGCGGAGAGACCCAGTACTTC. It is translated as CASSLGTGGGETQYF.

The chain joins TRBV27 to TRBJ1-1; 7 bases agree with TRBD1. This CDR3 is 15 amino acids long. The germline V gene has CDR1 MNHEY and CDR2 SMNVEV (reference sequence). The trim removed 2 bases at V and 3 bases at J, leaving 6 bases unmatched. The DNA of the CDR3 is TGTGCCAGCAGTTTAATGACAGGGTCGCACACTGAAGCTTTCTTT. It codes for CASSLMTGSHTEAFF.

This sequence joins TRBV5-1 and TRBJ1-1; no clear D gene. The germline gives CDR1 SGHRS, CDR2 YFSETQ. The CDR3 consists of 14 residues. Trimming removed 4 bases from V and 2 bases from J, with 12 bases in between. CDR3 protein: CASSPEQINTEAFF. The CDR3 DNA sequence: TGCGCCAGCAGCCCTGAGCAGATAAACACTGAAGCTTTCTTT.

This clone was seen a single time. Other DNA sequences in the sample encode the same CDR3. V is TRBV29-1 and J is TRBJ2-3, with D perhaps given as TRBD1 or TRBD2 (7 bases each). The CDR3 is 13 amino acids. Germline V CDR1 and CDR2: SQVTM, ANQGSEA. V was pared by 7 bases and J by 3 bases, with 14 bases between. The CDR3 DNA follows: TGCAGCGCCAGACAGGGAGGGACAGATACGCAGTATTTT. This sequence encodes CSARQGGTDTQYF.

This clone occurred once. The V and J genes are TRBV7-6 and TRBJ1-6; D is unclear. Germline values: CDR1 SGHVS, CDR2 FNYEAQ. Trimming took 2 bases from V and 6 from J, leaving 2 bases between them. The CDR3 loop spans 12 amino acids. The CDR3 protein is CASSLFNSPLHF. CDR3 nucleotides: TGTGCCAGCAGCTTATTTAATTCACCCCTCCACTTT.

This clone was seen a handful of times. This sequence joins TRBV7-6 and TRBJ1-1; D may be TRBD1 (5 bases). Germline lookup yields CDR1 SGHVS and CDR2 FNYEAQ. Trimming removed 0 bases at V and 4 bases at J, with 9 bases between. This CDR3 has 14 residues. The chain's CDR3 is CASSLATGGTEAFF. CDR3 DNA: TGTGCCAGCAGCTTAGCCACAGGAGGCACTGAAGCTTTCTTT.

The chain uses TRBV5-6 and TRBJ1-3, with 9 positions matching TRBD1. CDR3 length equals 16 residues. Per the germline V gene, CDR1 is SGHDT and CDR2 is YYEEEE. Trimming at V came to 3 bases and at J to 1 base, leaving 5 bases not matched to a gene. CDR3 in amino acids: CASSSQGASSGNTIYF. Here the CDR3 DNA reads TGTGCCAGCAGCTCACAGGGGGCAAGTTCTGGAAACACCATATATTTT.

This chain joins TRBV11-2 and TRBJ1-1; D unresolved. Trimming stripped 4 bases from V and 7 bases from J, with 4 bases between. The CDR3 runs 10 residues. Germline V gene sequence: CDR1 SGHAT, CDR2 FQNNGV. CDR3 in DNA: TGTGCCAGCAGCTCCAATGAAGCTTTCTTT. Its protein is CASSSNEAFF.

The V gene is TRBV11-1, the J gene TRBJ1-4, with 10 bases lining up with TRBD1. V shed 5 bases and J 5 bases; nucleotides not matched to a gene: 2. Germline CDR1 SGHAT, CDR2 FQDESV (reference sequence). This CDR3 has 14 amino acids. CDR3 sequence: CASSRDRGNEKLFF. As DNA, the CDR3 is TGTGCCAGCAGCCGGGACAGGGGAAATGAAAAACTGTTTTTT.

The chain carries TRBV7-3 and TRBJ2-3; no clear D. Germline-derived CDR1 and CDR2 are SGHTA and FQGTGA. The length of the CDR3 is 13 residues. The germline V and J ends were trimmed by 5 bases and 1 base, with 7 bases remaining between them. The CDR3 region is CASSRGGTDTQYF. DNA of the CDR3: TGTGCCAGCAGCCGAGGTGGCACAGATACGCAGTATTTT. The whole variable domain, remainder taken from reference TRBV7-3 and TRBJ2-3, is GAGVSQTPSNKVTEKGKYVELRCDPISGHTALYWYRQSLGQGPEFLIYFQGTGAADDSGLPNDRFFAVRPEGSVSTLKIQRTERGDSAVYLCASSRGGTDTQYFGPGTRLTVL.

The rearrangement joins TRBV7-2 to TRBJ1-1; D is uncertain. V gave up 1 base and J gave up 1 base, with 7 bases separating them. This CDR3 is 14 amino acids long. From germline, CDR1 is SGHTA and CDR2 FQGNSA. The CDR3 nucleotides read TGTGCCAGCAGCTTAGGTCCGGGGAACACTGAAGCTTTCTTT. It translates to CASSLGPGNTEAFF.

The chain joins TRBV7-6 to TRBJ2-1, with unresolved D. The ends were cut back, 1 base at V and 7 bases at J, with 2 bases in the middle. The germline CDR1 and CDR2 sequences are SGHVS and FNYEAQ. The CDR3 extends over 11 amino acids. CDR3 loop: CASSLGNEQFF. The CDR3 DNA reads TGTGCCAGCAGCTTAGGGAATGAGCAGTTCTTC.

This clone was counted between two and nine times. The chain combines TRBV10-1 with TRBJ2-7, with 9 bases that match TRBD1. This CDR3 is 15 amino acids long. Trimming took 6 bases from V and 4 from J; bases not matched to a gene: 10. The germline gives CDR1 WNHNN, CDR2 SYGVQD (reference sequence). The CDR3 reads CASRGRTGETYEQYF. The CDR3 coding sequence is TGCGCCAGCAGGGGCCGGACAGGGGAGACGTACGAGCAGTACTTC.

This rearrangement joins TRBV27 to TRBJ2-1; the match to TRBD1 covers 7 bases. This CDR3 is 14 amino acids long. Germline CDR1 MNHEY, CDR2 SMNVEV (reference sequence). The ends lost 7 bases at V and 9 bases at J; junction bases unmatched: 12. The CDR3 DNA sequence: TGTGCCAGCAACGACCGACAGGGAAGAGGTGAGCAGTTCTTC. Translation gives CASNDRQGRGEQFF.

CDR3 sequence (DNA): TGTGCCACCAGCAGGGACCCCGGGCGAGCCAATGAGCAGTTCTTC. This encodes CATSRDPGRANEQFF. The chain is built from TRBV15 and TRBJ2-1; no clear D gene. With 3 bases removed from V and 6 bases from J, the gap between germline ends came to 15 bases. The CDR3 is 15 amino acids. Germline lookup yields CDR1 LNHNV and CDR2 YYDKDF (reference sequence).

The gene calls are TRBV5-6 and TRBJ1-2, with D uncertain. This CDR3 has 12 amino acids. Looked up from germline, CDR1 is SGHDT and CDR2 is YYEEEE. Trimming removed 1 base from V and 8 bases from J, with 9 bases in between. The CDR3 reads CASSLYGLGYTF. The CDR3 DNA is TGTGCCAGCAGCTTGTATGGGCTGGGCTACACCTTC.

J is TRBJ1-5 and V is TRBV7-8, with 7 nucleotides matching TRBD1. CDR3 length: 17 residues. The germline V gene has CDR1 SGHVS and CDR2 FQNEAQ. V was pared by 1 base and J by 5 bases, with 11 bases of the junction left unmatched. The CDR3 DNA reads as TGTGCCAGCAGCTTAGGTCGGGACAGAAATCTCTATCAGCCCCAGCATTTT. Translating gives CASSLGRDRNLYQPQHF. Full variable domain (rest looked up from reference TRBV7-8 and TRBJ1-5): GAGVSQSPRYKVAKRGQDVALRCDPISGHVSLFWYQQALGQGPEFLTYFQNEAQLDKSGLPSDRFFAERPEGSVSTLKIQRTQQEDSAVYLCASSLGRDRNLYQPQHFGDGTRLSIL.

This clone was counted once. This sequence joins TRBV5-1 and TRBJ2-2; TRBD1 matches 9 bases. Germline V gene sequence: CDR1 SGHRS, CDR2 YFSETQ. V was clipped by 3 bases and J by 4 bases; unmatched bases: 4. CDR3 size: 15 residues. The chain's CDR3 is CASSSGTGFTGELFF. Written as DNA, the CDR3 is TGCGCCAGCAGCTCCGGGACAGGGTTCACCGGGGAGCTGTTTTTT.

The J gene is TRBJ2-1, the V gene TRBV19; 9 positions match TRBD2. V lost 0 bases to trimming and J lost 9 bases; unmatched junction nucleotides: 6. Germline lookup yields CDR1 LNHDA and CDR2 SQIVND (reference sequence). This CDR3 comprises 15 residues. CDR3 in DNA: TGTGCCAGTAGTATAGATACCGGGCGGGGGGGTGAGCAGTTCTTC. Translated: CASSIDTGRGGEQFF.

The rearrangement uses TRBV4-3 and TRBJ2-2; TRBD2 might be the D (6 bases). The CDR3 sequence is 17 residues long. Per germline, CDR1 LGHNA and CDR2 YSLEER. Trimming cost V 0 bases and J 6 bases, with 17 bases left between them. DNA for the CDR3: TGCGCCAGCAGCCAAGACCCCCCATTAGCGGAGGCCGGGGAGCTGTTTTTT. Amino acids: CASSQDPPLAEAGELFF.

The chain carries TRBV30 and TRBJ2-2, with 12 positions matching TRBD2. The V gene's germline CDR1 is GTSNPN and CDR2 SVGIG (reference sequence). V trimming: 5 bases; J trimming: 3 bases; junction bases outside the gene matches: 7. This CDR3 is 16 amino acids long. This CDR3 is CAWGRTSGVDTGELFF. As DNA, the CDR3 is TGTGCCTGGGGACGGACTAGCGGGGTAGACACCGGGGAGCTGTTTTTT.